This entry lists 8 T cell receptor beta chains sequenced from one sample in a study of regulatory T cells in long-lasting Graves disease. According to the study, TCR beta libraries were built with iRepertoire HTBI primers and CDR3-region Arm-PCR. TCRdb reanalysed the multiplex PCR reads using MiXCR and keeps one entry per CDR3 protein. The data show about 470,000 distinct CDR3 sequences, 20% to 25% seen once. The time point is: persistent/refractory GD, antithyroid drugs over 5 years with positive TRAb. The TCR library was prepared using RNA isolated from PBMCs. The sequencing here drew on peripheral blood mononuclear cells (PBMCs), taken when the disease was refractory, from a patient treated with antithyroid drugs. All receptors derive from a female donor with Graves disease.

The rearrangement joins TRBV20-1 to TRBJ2-7; 10 bases fit TRBD2. The CDR3 is 15 residues long. Losses at the gene ends were 5 bases for V and 1 base for J; bases not matched to a gene: 8. The V gene's germline CDR1 is DFQATT and CDR2 SNEGSKA (reference sequence). CDR3 sequence (DNA): TGCAGTGCTTTACTAGCGGGATGGGAATCCTACGAGCAGTACTTC. Translated, it gives CSALLAGWESYEQYF.

The chain is built from TRBV7-2 and TRBJ1-6, with D perhaps matching TRBD1 (5 bases). V lost 4 bases and J lost 14, with 21 bases in between. This CDR3 contains 15 residues. Germline lookup yields CDR1 SGHTA and CDR2 FQGNSA. The CDR3 is CASSSGWGSLGALHF. The CDR3 DNA is TGTGCCAGCAGCTCAGGGTGGGGGTCCCTAGGGGCCCTCCACTTT.

This clonotype was seen repeatedly, ten times or more. The chain is built from TRBV28 and TRBJ2-4; D tentatively reads TRBD1 or TRBD2 (5 bases each). This CDR3 spans 14 amino acids. Germline V gene lookup returns CDR1 MDHEN and CDR2 SYDVKM. Trimming removed 5 bases at V and 8 bases at J, with 16 bases between. CDR3 sequence: CASSIRVEDHIQYF. CDR3 coding DNA: TGTGCCAGCAGTATCAGGGTGGAGGATCACATTCAGTACTTC. Full variable domain (missing parts from reference TRBV28 and TRBJ2-4): DVKVTQSSRYLVKRTGEKVFLECVQDMDHENMFWYRQDPGLGLRLIYFSYDVKMKEKGDIPEGYSVSREKKERFSLILESASTNQTSMYLCASSIRVEDHIQYFGAGTRLSVL.

The rearrangement uses TRBV20-1 and TRBJ2-7, with TRBD1 matching over 7 bases. Germline CDR1 reads DFQATT; CDR2 reads SNEGSKA (reference sequence). Germline trimming cut 4 bases from V and 4 bases from J; bases unmatched to any gene: 7. CDR3 length equals 13 residues. In nucleotides, the CDR3 is TGCAGTGCTATACAGGGGCCTCCTTACGAGCAGTACTTC. Its translation: CSAIQGPPYEQYF.

At least ten counts were recorded for this clonotype. V usage is TRBV10-3 and J usage is TRBJ2-7, with TRBD2 matching 13 bases. The CDR3 is 13 amino acids. With V trimmed by 5 bases and J by 8 bases, 3 bases remained unmatched. Per germline, CDR1 ENHRY and CDR2 SYGVKD. CDR3 amino acids: CAISWGLAGKQYF. DNA for the CDR3: TGTGCCATCAGTTGGGGACTAGCGGGAAAGCAGTACTTC.

This clonotype has more than one count but fewer than ten. The chain is built from TRBV20-1 and TRBJ2-7; possible D gene TRBD1, 5 bases. V lost 0 bases, J lost 5 bases, and 14 bases lay in between. CDR1 and CDR2 from the germline V gene are DFQATT and SNEGSKA (reference sequence). The CDR3 has 14 residues. CDR3 nucleotide sequence: TGCAGTGCTAGAGATACAGGACCCAAGAACGAGCAGTACTTC. Translated: CSARDTGPKNEQYF.

The gene calls are TRBV27 and TRBJ2-2; D remains ambiguous. The CDR3 is made up of 13 amino acids. Germline V CDR1 and CDR2: MNHEY, SMNVEV (reference sequence). Trimming left V 5 bases short and J 0 bases short, with 4 bases between. The DNA of the CDR3 is TGTGCCAGCAGTAAGACGAACACCGGGGAGCTGTTTTTT. Amino acids: CASSKTNTGELFF.

In this sample, this clonotype turned up a few times. The V and J genes are TRBV5-1 and TRBJ2-7; D ambiguous. The CDR3 length is 17 residues. Deletions cut 0 bases from V and 6 bases from J, with 22 bases between. Germline CDR1 reads SGHRS; CDR2 reads YFSETQ. The CDR3 region is CASSLALYTSHLSEQYF. CDR3 coding DNA: TGCGCCAGCAGCTTGGCCCTATACACCTCTCATCTGAGCGAGCAGTACTTC.